This TCR beta chain was documented in a study of immune evolution from preneoplasia to lung adenocarcinoma. Between about 2014 and 2018, patients underwent resection in Japan or China. H&E slides confirmed each diagnosis, reviewed by two pathologists independently. Whole-study findings and limits: Later-stage lesions appeared to have more T cells, more diversity, less clonality. Top clone frequencies peaked in normal lung, apparently declining through invasive adenocarcinoma.

The protocol was immunoSEQ multiplex PCR, while the TCRdb copy is restricted to in-frame clones and leaves out a portion. This table holds 7,700 or so clones, around 81% found once. This clone has only a few counts. The antigen is undetermined. There are 15 residues in the CDR3. V was pared by 5 bases and J by 7 bases, with 21 bases between. Germline CDR1 SGHAT, CDR2 FQNNGV. The chain recombines TRBV11-2 with TRBJ2-7, with a possible D match to TRBD2 (7 bases). The TCR originated in a person aged 70 to 85 with lung adenocarcinoma. The sample was FFPE adjacent normal lung tissue. As DNA, the CDR3 is TGTGCCAGCAGCCCAAATAGGGGGGGCAAAAGGGAGCAGTACTTC. This gives the protein CASSPNRGGKREQYF.